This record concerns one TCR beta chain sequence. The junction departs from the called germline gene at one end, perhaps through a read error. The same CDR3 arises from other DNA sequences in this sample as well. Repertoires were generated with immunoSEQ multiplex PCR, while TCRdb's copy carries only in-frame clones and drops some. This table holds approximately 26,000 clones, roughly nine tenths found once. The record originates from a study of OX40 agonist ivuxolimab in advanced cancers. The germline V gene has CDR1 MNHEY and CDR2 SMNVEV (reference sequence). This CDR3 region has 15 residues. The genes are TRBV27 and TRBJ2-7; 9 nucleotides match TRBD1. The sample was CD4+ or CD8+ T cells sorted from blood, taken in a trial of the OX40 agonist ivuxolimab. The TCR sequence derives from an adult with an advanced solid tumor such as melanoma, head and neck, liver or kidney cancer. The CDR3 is CASYDIGQGRSEQYF. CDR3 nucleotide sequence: TGCGCCAGCTACGATATCGGACAGGGGCGTTCTGAGCAGTACTTC.